This entry features one T cell receptor beta chain sequence. The antigen it recognizes is unknown. Per-nucleotide qualities are absent, and no much larger clonotype sits a single base away. The germline V gene (reference sequence) specifies SEHNR as CDR1 and FQNEAQ as CDR2. For this chain, trimming is 1 base at the V end and 2 bases at the J end, and the number of junction bases without a gene match is 4. From the cysteine through the phenylalanine, the CDR3 covers 15 amino acids. Of the read, only the CDR3 DNA is kept; its 45 bases are in frame from base 1. TCR beta libraries were generated from genomic DNA with the immunoSEQ kit, following the manufacturer's recommendations. For library preparation, a first multiplex PCR was performed with proprietary primers, followed by a second PCR in which unique barcodes were added, and bead cleanups were performed after each round. A positive control reaction and a negative control reaction, both provided in the kit, were run with every batch of samples. The final libraries were assessed on an Agilent 4200 TapeStation D1000 ScreenTape, pooled by volume, and quantified by qPCR. An Illumina NextSeq500 fitted with a MidOutput 150-cycle cartridge performed the sequencing, running 156 Read1 cycles and 15 Index1 cycles with the kit's custom primers. The pooled library was loaded at about 0.96 pM, and approximately 18% PhiX control was spiked in. In the paper's pipeline: Vendor-processed data were analyzed in R, and a clonotype was defined as all T cells sharing the same CDR3 nucleotide sequence. In the clone abundance analyses, frequencies were normalized to the 10,000 most abundant clones in each sample. Public T cell clones, which averaged fewer than five per sample, were removed prior to analysis. Tumor-enriched and baseline blood-enriched clonotypes were defined by at least a 32-fold difference in abundance between compartments. Clonotypes expanded or contracted between blood time points were identified with a beta-binomial differential abundance model. Tumor-blood repertoire similarity was measured with the Baroni-Urbani and Buser coefficient, and groups were compared using two-tailed Wilcoxon tests in R. Entries here come from immuneACCESS through TCRdb and include only in-frame sequences with V and J called. Some clones fail to appear in such tables; in the studies checked, an unresolved V gene covers under half of the shortfall, and the cause of the remainder is unknown. V, J and clone size are taken as reported in that table, and D and trimming were inferred from the DNA itself. Here the sample has 130,000 to 150,000 clones; about 88% occur a single time. The biggest ten clones account for 12% of the sample.

This record comes from a study of radiation and T cells in renal cell carcinoma (dated by TCRdb to about 2020). In the study overall: The samples were drawn from a clinical trial, where primary renal cell carcinomas were treated with 15 Gy of stereotactic body radiation therapy and then removed by nephrectomy 4 weeks afterward. In total, some 50 samples underwent TCR beta sequencing: roughly 25 tumors plus 27 peripheral blood samples. A total of roughly 3,900,000 unique CDR3 nucleotide sequences, encoding 2,500,000 or so unique CDR3 amino acid sequences, were found across all 50 or so samples. Overall study results and their limits: Effects of radiation dose or scheduling on the TCR repertoire could not be addressed with the single-armed trial design. Dynamics of the blood repertoire were not tracked past 4 weeks after treatment. Top tumor clonotypes rose in blood from baseline to 2 weeks post-radiation, then contracted by 4 weeks, suggesting transient expansion of tumor-resident clones. No pretreatment tumor biopsies were available, so the baseline intratumoral presence of clonotypes could not be determined.

Reading the label with the study, this specimen's time point is: baseline pretreatment blood. The treatment or condition label, as the study defines it: 15 Gy SBRT to primary tumor, nephrectomy 4 weeks later. To follow tumor-enriched clonotypes, peripheral blood was collected serially from radiation-treated patients at baseline and again at 2 weeks and 4 weeks after SBRT. All patients had renal cell carcinoma with clear cell pathology. The QIAamp DNA Blood Mini Kit (Qiagen) was used to prepare genomic DNA for TCR sequencing. Samples were included in the analyses only if all quality control checks were passed.

The V and J genes are TRBV7-9 and TRBJ2-7; TRBD2 aligns with 8 central bases. Sample: blood, taken from a patient whose treatment included radiotherapy and nephrectomy. The source is a woman aged 50 to 65 with renal cell carcinoma. Here the CDR3 is given as CASSLVLAAPYEQYF. Read as DNA, the sequence is TGTGCCAGCAGCTTAGTACTAGCGGCCCCCTACGAGCAGTACTTC.